The 20 T cell receptor beta chains reported below all come from one sample, sequenced in a study of early T cells in non-severe SARS-CoV-2 infection. TCRdb passed the 5' RACE reads through MiXCR, listing each CDR3 protein once. This table holds 30,000 to 40,000 distinct CDR3 sequences, roughly 6% found once. Sequences were obtained from whole blood. Receptor source: an adult who was a healthcare worker with PCR-confirmed SARS-CoV-2 infection or an uninfected control (not recorded which).

This chain uses TRBV6-6 with TRBJ1-6; D call uncertain. V dropped 2 bases and J dropped 8 bases, with 13 bases sitting between them. Germline V gene sequence: CDR1 MNHNY, CDR2 SVGAGI (reference sequence). CDR3 length: 15 amino acids. The CDR3 DNA follows: TGTGCCAGCAGTTACAACGAATCGTATGATTCACCCCTCCACTTT. This translates into CASSYNESYDSPLHF.

There are many counts of this clonotype. This sequence joins TRBV5-1 and TRBJ1-2; D uncertain. The CDR3 is 12 amino acids. The germline CDR1 and CDR2 sequences are SGHRS and YFSETQ. Between the trimmed V and J ends, which lost 0 bases and 6 bases, there was a span of 6 bases. The DNA for the CDR3 is TGCGCCAGCAGCTTGGTAGGAGATGGCTACACCTTC. Translated: CASSLVGDGYTF.

This clonotype was detected ten times or more. The V and J genes are TRBV12-3 or TRBV12-4 and TRBJ2-7; 7 nucleotides agree with TRBD1. The V and J ends lost 1 base and 4 bases, in that order; junction bases with no gene match: 10. The CDR3 loop spans 16 amino acids. CDR3 sequence (DNA): TGTGCCAGCAGTTTAGGCGCCAGGGGGTCCGGGTACGAGCAGTACTTC. Protein product: CASSLGARGSGYEQYF.

The chain recombines TRBV7-2 with TRBJ1-2; TRBD1 aligns across 10 bases. The CDR3 is made up of 15 amino acids. The V gene's germline CDR1 is SGHTA and CDR2 FQGNSA. V dropped 0 bases and J dropped 10; count of bases not matched to a gene: 8. The CDR3 is CASSLALGTGEDYTF. The CDR3, as DNA: TGTGCCAGCAGCTTAGCGCTGGGGACAGGGGAGGACTACACCTTC.

This clonotype was observed many times. The chain joins TRBV29-1 to TRBJ2-7; possibly TRBD1 or TRBD2 for D (6 bases each). Germline loops: CDR1 SQVTM, CDR2 ANQGSEA. V was cut by 5 bases and J by 2 bases, with 13 bases left in between. The CDR3 has 13 residues. CDR3 loop: CSVLGGITYEQYF. CDR3 DNA: TGCAGCGTTCTAGGGGGGATAACCTACGAGCAGTACTTC.

This clonotype was observed many times. The chain has TRBV6-5 and TRBJ2-3; D is uncertain. With 5 bases removed from V and 2 bases from J, the gap between germline ends came to 14 bases. This CDR3 has 15 residues. The germline V gene encodes CDR1 MNHEY and CDR2 SVGAGI. The CDR3 coding sequence is TGTGCCAGCAGTGAGAACGCGCTTTACACAGATACGCAGTATTTT. This codes for CASSENALYTDTQYF.

This clonotype was seen at least ten times. The chain links TRBV7-6 to TRBJ1-2; 7 bases are shared with TRBD1. This CDR3 comprises 13 residues. Germline values: CDR1 SGHVS, CDR2 FNYEAQ. Germline trimming cut 5 bases from V and 6 bases from J; bases unmatched to any gene: 6. CDR3 loop: CASSPKTGHGYTF. The CDR3 coding sequence is TGTGCCAGCAGCCCAAAGACAGGGCATGGCTACACCTTC.

The table lists this clonotype with many counts. The chain employs TRBV30 and TRBJ1-1; D is ambiguous. This CDR3 is 12 amino acids long. The germline CDR1 and CDR2 sequences are GTSNPN and SVGIG (reference sequence). The V end was cut by 2 bases, the J end by 3 bases, with 7 bases between. The CDR3 DNA follows: TGTGCCTGGAGTTTTGGGGACACTGAAGCTTTCTTT. Residues: CAWSFGDTEAFF.

This clonotype was seen more than once but under ten times. The chain carries TRBV9 and TRBJ2-3; 12 bases match TRBD2. CDR1 is SGDLS and CDR2 is YYNGEE in the germline V gene. This CDR3 contains 21 residues. Trimming at V came to 0 bases and at J to 0 bases, leaving 14 bases not matched to a gene. This CDR3 is CASSVVGGGTSGRKSTDTQYF. The CDR3, as DNA: TGTGCCAGCAGCGTAGTAGGAGGGGGGACTAGCGGGCGAAAAAGCACAGATACGCAGTATTTT.

This clonotype was seen repeatedly, ten times or more. This chain uses TRBV7-2 with TRBJ2-3; 10 positions match TRBD2. From germline, CDR1 is SGHTA and CDR2 FQGNSA. The CDR3 spans 16 residues. V shed 0 bases and J 5 bases; nucleotides not matched to a gene: 5. The CDR3 reads CASSLAQRGGKDTQYF. In DNA form, the CDR3 reads TGTGCCAGCAGCTTAGCGCAGCGGGGGGGCAAAGATACGCAGTATTTT.

This clonotype was picked up one time. The chain combines TRBV19 with TRBJ2-7, with D possibly being TRBD2 (5 bases). The ends were cut back, 1 base at V and 5 bases at J, with 15 bases in the middle. Germline V gene lookup returns CDR1 LNHDA and CDR2 SQIVND (reference sequence). This CDR3 region has 15 residues. The CDR3 loop reads CASSIGGGASNEQYF. CDR3 sequence (DNA): TGTGCCAGTAGTATAGGTGGAGGAGCCAGCAACGAGCAGTACTTC. The full variable domain, with the rest looked up from reference TRBV19 and TRBJ2-7, is DGGITQSPKYLFRKEGQNVTLSCEQNLNHDAMYWYRQDPGQGLRLIYYSQIVNDFQKGDIAEGYSVSREKKESFPLTVTSAQKNPTAFYLCASSIGGGASNEQYFGPGTRLTVT.

This clonotype has ten or more counts. Here the CDR3 reads CASSVTGASSYNSPLHF. In DNA, the CDR3 is TGTGCCAGCAGCGTGACAGGGGCCAGCTCCTATAATTCACCCCTCCACTTT. The gene calls are TRBV7-2 and TRBJ1-6, with TRBD1 matching 8 bases. Germline V gives CDR1 SGHTA, CDR2 FQGNSA. There are 17 residues in the CDR3. After removal of 5 bases from V and 0 bases from J, the junction contained 6 bases not matched to a gene.

This clonotype was found many times. The V gene is TRBV3-1, the J gene TRBJ2-1; perhaps TRBD2 as D (6 bases). The CDR3 spans 15 residues. Germline V gene sequence: CDR1 LGHDT, CDR2 YNNKEL (reference sequence). V lost 1 base, J lost 0 bases, and 7 bases lay in between. The CDR3, as DNA: TGTGCCAGCAGCCAAGGACTAGTCTCCTACAATGAGCAGTTCTTC. Its translation is CASSQGLVSYNEQFF.

This clonotype showed up many times. V is TRBV18 and J is TRBJ2-7, with D perhaps being TRBD1 or TRBD2 (5 bases each). V was clipped by 4 bases and J by 0 bases, with 7 bases between them. The CDR3 is made up of 13 amino acids. In germline, CDR1 is KGHSH, CDR2 LQKENI. The DNA of the CDR3 is TGTGCCAGCTCACGGGACCTCTCCTACGAGCAGTACTTC. Amino acids: CASSRDLSYEQYF.

This clonotype was recorded many times. The chain links TRBV20-1 to TRBJ1-1; TRBD1 aligns across 7 bases. CDR1 DFQATT and CDR2 SNEGSKA come from the germline V gene (reference sequence). Trimming took 1 base from V and 0 from J; bases not matched to a gene: 8. The CDR3 sequence is 16 residues long. The chain's CDR3 is CSARGARGPMNTEAFF. The CDR3 coding sequence is TGCAGTGCTAGAGGTGCGAGGGGGCCGATGAACACTGAAGCTTTCTTT.

This rearrangement joins TRBV20-1 to TRBJ1-5; D unresolved. Germline V CDR1 and CDR2: DFQATT, SNEGSKA (reference sequence). Trimming left V 5 bases short and J 0 bases short, with 17 bases between. CDR3 length: 16 amino acids. CDR3 residues: CSASPPRAYSNQPQHF. CDR3 DNA sequence: TGCAGTGCTTCTCCCCCGAGGGCCTATAGCAATCAGCCCCAGCATTTT.

This clonotype has ten or more counts. The V call is TRBV20-1, the J call TRBJ2-3, with a possible D match to TRBD2 (7 bases). The CDR3 runs 15 residues. Trimming cost V 0 bases and J 1 base, with 11 bases left between them. The germline CDR1 and CDR2 sequences are DFQATT and SNEGSKA (reference sequence). CDR3 region: CSARDEGGGTDTQYF. CDR3 sequence (DNA): TGCAGTGCTAGAGATGAGGGGGGGGGCACAGATACGCAGTATTTT.

This clonotype was seen repeatedly, ten times or more. The gene calls are TRBV12-3 or TRBV12-4 and TRBJ2-2, with D possibly being TRBD2 (5 bases). V was clipped by 6 bases and J by 2 bases, with 13 bases between them. This CDR3 region has 15 residues. CDR3 loop: CASSPTSLNTGELFF. Here the CDR3 DNA reads TGTGCCAGCAGCCCCACTAGTTTAAACACCGGGGAGCTGTTTTTT.

This clonotype has a count of ten or more. This sequence joins TRBV6-5 and TRBJ1-2, with TRBD1 matching over 12 bases. Germline assignment: CDR1 MNHEY and CDR2 SVGAGI. CDR3 length: 16 residues. V gave up 8 bases and J gave up 5 bases; unmatched junction bases: 12. This CDR3 reads CASLGQGAVVGYGYTF. The CDR3, as DNA: TGTGCCAGCCTGGGACAGGGGGCTGTAGTAGGGTATGGCTACACCTTC.

This clonotype was recorded a few times. The gene calls are TRBV5-5 and TRBJ1-2; tentative D call: TRBD1 (6 bases). V lost 4 bases and J 0 bases, leaving 10 bases between the germline ends. Per the germline V gene, CDR1 is SGHKS and CDR2 is YYEKEE (reference sequence). The CDR3 runs to 14 residues. For the CDR3, the DNA is TGTGCCAGCAGCCAGCGGACAGCTAACTATGGCTACACCTTC. Amino acids: CASSQRTANYGYTF.